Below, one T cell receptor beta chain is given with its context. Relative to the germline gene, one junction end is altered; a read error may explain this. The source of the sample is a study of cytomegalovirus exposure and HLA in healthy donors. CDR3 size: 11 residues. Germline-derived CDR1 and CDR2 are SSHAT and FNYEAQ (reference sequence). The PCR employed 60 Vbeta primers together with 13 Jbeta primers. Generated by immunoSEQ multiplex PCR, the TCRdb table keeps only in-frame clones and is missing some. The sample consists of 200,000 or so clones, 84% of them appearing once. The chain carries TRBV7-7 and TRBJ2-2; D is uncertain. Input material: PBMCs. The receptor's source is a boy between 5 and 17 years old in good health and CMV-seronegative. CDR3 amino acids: CASNRGGELFF. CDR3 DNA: TGTGCTAGCAATAGAGGCGGGGAGCTGTTTTTT.